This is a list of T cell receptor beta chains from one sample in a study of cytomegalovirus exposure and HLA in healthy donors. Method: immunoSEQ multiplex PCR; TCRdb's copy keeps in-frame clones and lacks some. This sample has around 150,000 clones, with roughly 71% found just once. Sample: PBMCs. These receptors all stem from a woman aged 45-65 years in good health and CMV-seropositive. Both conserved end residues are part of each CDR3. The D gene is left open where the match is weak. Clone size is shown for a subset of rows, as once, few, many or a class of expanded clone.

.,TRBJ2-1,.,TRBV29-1,TGCAGCGTTGAAAGCGCAGACAGAATAAACAATGAGCAGTTCTTC,CSVESADRINNEQFF
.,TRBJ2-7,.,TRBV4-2,TGTGCCAGCAGCCAATCGGGATCCCTGGGTTGGTCCTACGAGCAGTACTTC,CASSQSGSLGWSYEQYF
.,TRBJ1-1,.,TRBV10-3,TGTGCCATCAGGACGGCAACAGGGACGTACACTGAAGCTTTCTTT,CAIRTATGTYTEAFF
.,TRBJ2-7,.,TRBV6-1,TGTGCCAGCAGTGGTCGGGGGGCCGCCTACGAGCAGTACTTC,CASSGRGAAYEQYF
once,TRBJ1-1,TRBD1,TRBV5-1,TGCGCCAGCAGCTTCGGACAGGGAACTGAAGCTTTCTTT,CASSFGQGTEAFF
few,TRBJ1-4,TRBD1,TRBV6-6,TGTGCCAGCAGTTACCAGACAGGGGGCAAGGAAAAACTGTTTTTT,CASSYQTGGKEKLFF
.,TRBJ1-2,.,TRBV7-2,TGTGCCAGCAGCCCCAGGTCTTCTGGCCACACCTTC,CASSPRSSGHTF
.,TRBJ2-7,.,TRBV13,TGTGCCAGCGGCCGCTGGGGGGACGAGCAGTACTTC,CASGRWGDEQYF
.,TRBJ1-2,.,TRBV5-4,TGTGCCAGCAGCCTCAGATCTAACTATGGCTACACCTTC,CASSLRSNYGYTF
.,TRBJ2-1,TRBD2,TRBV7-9,TGTGCCAGCAGCCCCGGACTAGCGGGGGGGGATGAGCAGTTCTTC,CASSPGLAGGDEQFF
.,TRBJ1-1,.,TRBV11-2,TGTGCCAGCAGCCCCCGGGGGGGGAACACTGAAGCTTTCTTT,CASSPRGGNTEAFF
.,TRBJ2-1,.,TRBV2,TGTGCCAGCAGTGAACAGGGCTATGAGCAGTTCTTC,CASSEQGYEQFF
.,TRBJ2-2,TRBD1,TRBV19,TGTGCCATCCAGACAGGGGGCACCGGGGAGCTGTTTTTT,CAIQTGGTGELFF
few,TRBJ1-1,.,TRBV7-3,TGTGCCAGCAGCCCAGGGAATACCGAAGATGCTTTCTTT,CASSPGNTEDAFF
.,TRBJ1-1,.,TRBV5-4,TGTGCCAGCAGCTCTGGACAGACCCCCACTGAAGCTTTCTTT,CASSSGQTPTEAFF
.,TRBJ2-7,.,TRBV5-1,TGCGCCAGCAGCTCTGAGCAACAGGGAAACGAGCAGTACTTC,CASSSEQQGNEQYF
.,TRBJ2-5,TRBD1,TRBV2,TGTGCCAGCAGTACCCGGGACAGTGAGGAAGAGACCCAGTACTTC,CASSTRDSEEETQYF
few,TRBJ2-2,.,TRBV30,TGTGCCTGGAGGCAACAGGTTCGGGACACCGGGGAGCTGTTTTTT,CAWRQQVRDTGELFF
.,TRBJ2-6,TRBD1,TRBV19,TGTGCCAGTAGTTCCACAGGGGCTGGGGCCAACGTCCTGACTTTC,CASSSTGAGANVLTF
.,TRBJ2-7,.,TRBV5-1,TGCGCCAGCAGCTTGGTTGCAGACGAGCAGTACTTC,CASSLVADEQYF
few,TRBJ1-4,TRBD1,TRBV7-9,TGTGCCAGCAGCTTAGGAAGAGCGAGTCAGGGGGGTACGGGAGAAAAACTGTTTTTT,CASSLGRASQGGTGEKLFF
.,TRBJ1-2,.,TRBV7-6,TGTGCCAGCAGCTCCCCTCAGGGGCCCTATGGCTACACCTTC,CASSSPQGPYGYTF
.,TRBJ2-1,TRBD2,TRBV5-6,TGTGCCAGCAGCTTGGCCTTCGGGGGGTGGAATGAGCAGTTCTTC,CASSLAFGGWNEQFF
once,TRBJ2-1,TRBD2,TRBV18,TGTGCCAGCTCCCCCATTTCCGGGACTAGCGGGGAGTTGGTCTTC,CASSPISGTSGELVF
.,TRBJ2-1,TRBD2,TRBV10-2,TGCGCCAGCAGTGAGAAGGGACTAGCGTACAATGAGCAGTTCTTC,CASSEKGLAYNEQFF
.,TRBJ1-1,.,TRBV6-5,TGTGCCAGCAGTCTCGGGGGAATTAAGAACACTGAAGCTTTCTTT,CASSLGGIKNTEAFF
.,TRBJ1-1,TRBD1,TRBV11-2,TGTGCCAGCAGCTCCATGTCGAACCAGGGGGCTGCGGCACCAGCTTTCTTT,CASSSMSNQGAAAPAFF
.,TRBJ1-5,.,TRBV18,TGTGCCAGCTCACCAGAGGAGGGGTTTGGTCAGCCCCAGCATTTT,CASSPEEGFGQPQHF
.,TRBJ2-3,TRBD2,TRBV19,TGTGCCAGTAGCGGGGGGGTAGATACGCAGTATTTT,CASSGGVDTQYF
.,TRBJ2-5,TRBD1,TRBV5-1,TGCGCCAGCAGCCGCCTACCGGGACAGCAAGAGACCCAGTACTTC,CASSRLPGQQETQYF
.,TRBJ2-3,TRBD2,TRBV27,TGTGCCAGCAGTCCCCAGCGGGGGGGCCGCACAGATACGCAGTATTTT,CASSPQRGGRTDTQYF
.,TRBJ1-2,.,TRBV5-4,TGTGCCAGCAGCTTGAGTTCCTCGCCAGTCGTGTTGGTTGGCTACACCTTC,CASSLSSSPVVLVGYTF
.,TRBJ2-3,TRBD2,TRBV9,TGTGCCAGCAGCCCGAGCGGGGGCACAGATACGCAGTATTTT,CASSPSGGTDTQYF
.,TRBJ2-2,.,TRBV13,TGTGCCAGCAGTTCACAGCTGAACCCCGGGGAGCTGTTTTTT,CASSSQLNPGELFF
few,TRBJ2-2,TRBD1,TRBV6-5,TGTGCCAGCAGTTACTCCCTGCAGGGGGCGATCGGGGAGCTGTTTTTT,CASSYSLQGAIGELFF
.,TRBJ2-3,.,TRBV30,TGTGCCTGGAGTGGGGGCCGGGGGTCCTTCCCAGATACGCAGTATTTT,CAWSGGRGSFPDTQYF
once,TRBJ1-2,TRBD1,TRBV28,TGTGCCAGCAGTTGGACAGGGGGCTCGAGGGGCTACACCTTC,CASSWTGGSRGYTF
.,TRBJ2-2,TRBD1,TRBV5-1,TGCGCCAGCAGCTTGCGGACAGGGGGCGAAACCCACGGGGAGCTGTTTTTT,CASSLRTGGETHGELFF
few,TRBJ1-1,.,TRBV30,TGTGCCTGGAGGGGGTTGGCAGACAGTTCCACTGAAGCTTTCTTT,CAWRGLADSSTEAFF
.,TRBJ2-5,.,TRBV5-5,TGTGCCAGCAGCTTGACTCCCTCCCCGTACCAAGAGACCCAGTACTTC,CASSLTPSPYQETQYF
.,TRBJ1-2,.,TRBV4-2,TGTGCCAGCAGCCAAGGAGGGTACCATGGCTACACCTTC,CASSQGGYHGYTF
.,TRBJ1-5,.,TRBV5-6,TGTGCCAGCAGCCATCGAGGAACGGCGGCTCAGCCCCAGCATTTT,CASSHRGTAAQPQHF
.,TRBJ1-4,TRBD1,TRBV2,TGTGCCAGCAGCGACAGGGAAGTACCTAATGAAAAACTGTTTTTT,CASSDREVPNEKLFF
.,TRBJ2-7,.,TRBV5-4,TGTGCCAGCAGCTTGGGCGGGCAGCCCCTCGAGCAGTACTTC,CASSLGGQPLEQYF
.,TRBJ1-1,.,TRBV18,TGTGCCAGCTCGATAGGGGGGGGCGGCACTGAAGCTTTCTTT,CASSIGGGGTEAFF
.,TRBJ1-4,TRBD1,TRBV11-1,TGTGCCAGCAGCAACTCTCGACAGGGAAGATCGACTAATGAAAAACTGTTTTTT,CASSNSRQGRSTNEKLFF
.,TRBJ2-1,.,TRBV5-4,TGTGCCAGCAGCTCCCGGAGGGATGAGCAGTTCTTC,CASSSRRDEQFF
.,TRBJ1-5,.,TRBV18,TGTGCCAGCTCCCGAGGGTTGGAGTACAATCAGCCCCAGCATTTT,CASSRGLEYNQPQHF
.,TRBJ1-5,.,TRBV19,TGTGCCACCAGAGAGGGGGGCAATCAGCCCCAGCATTTT,CATREGGNQPQHF
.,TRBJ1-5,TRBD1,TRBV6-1,TGTGCCAGCAGGGACAGGCCTTATAGCAATCAGCCCCAGCATTTT,CASRDRPYSNQPQHF
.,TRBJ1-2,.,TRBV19,TGTGCCACCGCCCCCGAGACAGCTCGTAATGGCTACACCTTC,CATAPETARNGYTF
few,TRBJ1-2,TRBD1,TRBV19,TGTGCCAGTAGTCTTAGGGACAGGACATCGTACACCTTC,CASSLRDRTSYTF
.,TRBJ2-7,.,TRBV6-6,TGTGCCAGCAGTCCTTCAGGATACGAGCAGTACTTC,CASSPSGYEQYF
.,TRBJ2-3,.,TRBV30,TGTGCCTGGAGTCCAGAGGGAGATACGCAGTATTTT,CAWSPEGDTQYF
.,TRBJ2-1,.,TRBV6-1,TGTGCCAGCAGTCCCGGTGCGGGGTCCTACAATGAGCAGTTCTTC,CASSPGAGSYNEQFF